A single sample gave rise to the 27 T cell receptor beta chains below, sequenced in a study of cytomegalovirus exposure and HLA in healthy donors. With 60 Vbeta and 13 Jbeta primers, the PCR was carried out. Only in-frame clones appear in the TCRdb table, and some are missing; sequencing was by immunoSEQ multiplex PCR. This sample has about 150,000 clones, with about 80% found just once. Sequenced: PBMCs. These receptors came from a young man in good health and CMV-seropositive.

The chain employs TRBV30 and TRBJ1-1; 12 nucleotides agree with TRBD1. Germline V gene data show CDR1 as GTSNPN and CDR2 as SVGIG (reference sequence). CDR3 size: 14 residues. V shed 4 bases and J 3 bases; nucleotides not matched to a gene: 3. The CDR3 spells CAWNRDRGHTEAFF. DNA of the CDR3: TGTGCCTGGAACCGGGACAGGGGGCACACTGAAGCTTTCTTT. The variable domain in full, with the rest retrieved from reference TRBV30 and TRBJ1-1, is SQTIHQWPATLVQPVGSPLSLECTVEGTSNPNLYWYRQAAGRGLQLLFYSVGIGQISSEVPQNLSASRPQDRQFILSSKKLLLSDSGFYLCAWNRDRGHTEAFFGQGTRLTVV.

This chain joins TRBV5-6 and TRBJ1-4; D remains unclear. V shed 4 bases and J shed 8 bases, with 12 bases lying between them. Per the germline V gene, CDR1 is SGHDT and CDR2 is YYEEEE. The CDR3 is made up of 13 amino acids. In DNA, the CDR3 is TGTGCCAGCAGCGGAAGAAGCGGGGAAAAACTGTTTTTT. It yields the protein CASSGRSGEKLFF.

This clone was counted a single time. This chain joins TRBV28 and TRBJ2-7, with 10 bases matching TRBD2. Germline assignment: CDR1 MDHEN and CDR2 SYDVKM. The CDR3 extends over 15 amino acids. J gave up 6 bases and V 10 bases, and 15 bases lay outside the gene matches. DNA of the CDR3: TGTGCCACCATCCCCGGGCTAGCGGGAGTACGCGAGCAGTACTTC. This sequence encodes CATIPGLAGVREQYF.

The genes are TRBV4-2 and TRBJ2-3; TRBD2 aligns across 10 bases. J was trimmed by 2 bases and V by 4 bases; bases with no gene match: 3. The CDR3 is 15 amino acids. Per the germline V gene, CDR1 is LGHNA and CDR2 is YNFKEQ. The CDR3 nucleotides are TGTGCCAGCAGCCGGGGACTAGCGTCCACAGATACGCAGTATTTT. It is translated as CASSRGLASTDTQYF.

The chain recombines TRBV19 with TRBJ1-1; a possible D gene is TRBD1 (5 bases). Germline loops: CDR1 LNHDA, CDR2 SQIVND (reference sequence). The germline V and J ends were trimmed by 4 bases and 0 bases, with 21 bases remaining between them. This CDR3 region has 18 residues. The CDR3 nucleotides are TGTGCCAGTAGTACCTCTTCGCGGGACGGACTCATGAACACTGAAGCTTTCTTT. It yields the protein CASSTSSRDGLMNTEAFF.

In nucleotides, the CDR3 is TGCGCCAGCAGTGAAGGGGCGGCCTACGAGCAGTACTTC. It yields the protein CASSEGAAYEQYF. The chain uses TRBV10-2 and TRBJ2-7; D possibly corresponds to TRBD1 (5 bases). V gave up 3 bases and J gave up 2 bases, with 8 bases separating them. The germline V gene encodes CDR1 WSHSY and CDR2 SAAADI. The CDR3 runs to 13 residues.

This clone was observed a few times. The CDR3 spells CASSEGLAGGSLYF. The CDR3, as DNA: TGTGCCAGCAGTGAAGGGCTAGCGGGAGGAAGTTTGTACTTC. This sequence joins TRBV2 and TRBJ2-7; 11 nucleotides match TRBD2. CDR1 is SNHLY and CDR2 is FYNNEI in the germline V gene. The CDR3 is 14 residues long. Trimming cost V 1 base and J 12 bases; bases outside gene matches: 8.

The sample holds one count of this clone. The genes are TRBV7-9 and TRBJ1-1; D unclear. CDR3 length: 13 amino acids. Deletions cut 4 bases from V and 1 base from J, with 7 bases between. From germline, CDR1 is SEHNR and CDR2 FQNEAQ (reference sequence). The CDR3 loop reads CASSSQENTEAFF. The CDR3 DNA is TGTGCCAGCAGCTCCCAGGAGAACACTGAAGCTTTCTTT.

The chain couples TRBV9 to TRBJ2-3; 7 bases align to TRBD1. V lost 4 bases, J lost 3 bases, and 11 bases stayed unmatched. This CDR3 is 16 amino acids long. The germline V gene encodes CDR1 SGDLS and CDR2 YYNGEE. CDR3 in amino acids: CASSSSTGTATDTQYF. The DNA of the CDR3 is TGTGCCAGCAGCTCTAGTACCGGGACAGCTACAGATACGCAGTATTTT. Variable domain in full (rest from reference TRBV9 and TRBJ2-3): DSGVTQTPKHLITATGQRVTLRCSPRSGDLSVYWYQQSLDQGLQFLIQYYNGEERAKGNILERFSAQQFPDLHSELNLSSLELGDSALYFCASSSSTGTATDTQYFGPGTRLTVL.

This clone has just a few counts. This sequence joins TRBV7-2 and TRBJ2-7; the match to TRBD1 covers 9 bases. The V and J ends lost 1 base and 6 bases, in that order; junction bases with no gene match: 10. Germline V gene lookup returns CDR1 SGHTA and CDR2 FQGNSA. CDR3 length: 16 residues. The CDR3 sequence: CASSLGSGTGSTEQYF. Written as DNA, the CDR3 is TGTGCCAGCAGCTTAGGTTCCGGGACAGGGTCAACCGAGCAGTACTTC. Complete variable domain (other parts from reference TRBV7-2 and TRBJ2-7): GAGVSQSPSNKVTEKGKDVELRCDPISGHTALYWYRQSLGQGLEFLIYFQGNSAPDKSGLPSDRFSAERTGGSVSTLTIQRTQQEDSAVYLCASSLGSGTGSTEQYFGPGTRLTVT.

V gene TRBV6-5 combines with J gene TRBJ2-2, with D maybe TRBD2 (6 bases). The V gene lost 8 bases and the J gene lost 4 bases, with 11 bases spanning the gap. Germline V gene lookup returns CDR1 MNHEY and CDR2 SVGAGI. This CDR3 comprises 13 residues. The CDR3 spells CASGLLGTGELFF. CDR3 nucleotides: TGTGCCAGCGGACTACTGGGCACCGGGGAGCTGTTTTTT.

The J gene is TRBJ2-1, the V gene TRBV7-6; 11 bases line up with TRBD2. CDR3 length: 17 amino acids. Germline trimming cut 2 bases from V and 4 bases from J; bases unmatched to any gene: 7. In germline, CDR1 is SGHVS, CDR2 FNYEAQ. This CDR3 reads CASSLWVAGGSYNEQFF. The CDR3 nucleotides are TGTGCCAGCAGCTTATGGGTAGCGGGAGGGTCATACAATGAGCAGTTCTTC.

The J gene is TRBJ2-7, the V gene TRBV7-9; no definite D call. The CDR3 runs to 11 residues. Germline V gene data show CDR1 as SEHNR and CDR2 as FQNEAQ (reference sequence). The V end was cut by 5 bases, the J end by 3 bases, with 5 bases between. This chain's CDR3 is CASSLSYEQYF. CDR3 nucleotide sequence: TGTGCCAGCAGCCTCAGCTACGAGCAGTACTTC. The full variable domain, rest sourced from reference TRBV7-9 and TRBJ2-7, is DTGVSQNPRHKITKRGQNVTFRCDPISEHNRLYWYRQTLGQGPEFLTYFQNEAQLEKSRLLSDRFSAERPKGSFSTLEIQRTEQGDSAMYLCASSLSYEQYFGPGTRLTVT.

The J gene is TRBJ2-7, the V gene TRBV2, with TRBD1 matching over 8 bases. The CDR3 loop spans 15 amino acids. The J segment lost 3 bases and the V segment lost 6 bases, leaving 10 bases of the junction unmatched. Per germline, CDR1 SNHLY and CDR2 FYNNEI. The CDR3: CASRESGGTVYEQYF. The DNA for the CDR3 is TGTGCCAGCAGGGAATCAGGGGGCACCGTCTACGAGCAGTACTTC.

The chain recombines TRBV2 with TRBJ2-5; 9 bases are a match to TRBD2. With the DNA end fitting TRBJ2-7 better, the J assignment may be wrong. CDR3 size: 15 residues. CDR1 and CDR2 (germline): SNHLY, FYNNEI. The CDR3 loop is CASSLERGDPYEQYF. The CDR3 coding sequence is TGTGCCAGCAGCCTTGAGCGGGGGGATCCCTACGAGCAGTACTTC.

This rearrangement joins TRBV6-5 to TRBJ1-1; D uncertain. Germline V gives CDR1 MNHEY, CDR2 SVGAGI. The V end was cut by 5 bases, the J end by 0 bases, with 10 bases between. The CDR3 contains 14 residues. The CDR3 sequence: CASSDLVMNTEAFF. CDR3 bases: TGTGCCAGCAGTGATTTAGTGATGAACACTGAAGCTTTCTTT.

This rearrangement joins TRBV2 to TRBJ1-5, with unresolved D. Germline CDR1 reads SNHLY; CDR2 reads FYNNEI. The CDR3 has 14 amino acids. V was shortened by 7 bases and J by 2 bases, with 12 bases between the two germline ends. This CDR3 is CASKQEVGNQPQHF. DNA for the CDR3: TGTGCCAGCAAGCAGGAGGTAGGCAATCAGCCCCAGCATTTT.

This clone has a single count. The DNA of the CDR3 is TGTGCCAGCAGTCCCCGGACAGGGACATATGGCTACACCTTC. Translation gives CASSPRTGTYGYTF. This sequence joins TRBV27 and TRBJ1-2; TRBD1 matches at 8 bases. Per the germline V gene, CDR1 is MNHEY and CDR2 is SMNVEV (reference sequence). The CDR3 length is 14 residues. V gave up 5 bases and J gave up 5 bases; unmatched junction bases: 7.

V and J are TRBV29-1 and TRBJ2-1; 13 bases line up with TRBD2. The germline CDR1 and CDR2 sequences are SQVTM and ANQGSEA. V was clipped by 7 bases and J by 6 bases; unmatched bases: 6. The CDR3 sequence is 14 residues long. The CDR3 nucleotides are TGCAGCGGCACGGGACTAGCGGGACGCAATGAGCAGTTCTTC. The encoded protein is CSGTGLAGRNEQFF.

The chain carries TRBV28 and TRBJ1-5; no clear D. Germline loops: CDR1 MDHEN, CDR2 SYDVKM. CDR3 length: 15 residues. V gave up 7 bases and J gave up 0 bases, with 13 bases separating them. Here the CDR3 reads CASNFGAYSNQPQHF. CDR3 coding DNA: TGTGCCAGCAACTTTGGAGCTTATAGCAATCAGCCCCAGCATTTT. Based on the CDR3 plus reference TRBV28 and TRBJ1-5, the full variable domain is DVKVTQSSRYLVKRTGEKVFLECVQDMDHENMFWYRQDPGLGLRLIYFSYDVKMKEKGDIPEGYSVSREKKERFSLILESASTNQTSMYLCASNFGAYSNQPQHFGDGTRLSIL.

The V and J genes are TRBV6-1 and TRBJ1-5; no firm D call. The length of the CDR3 is 12 residues. Germline CDR1 is MNHNS and CDR2 is SASEGT. The germline V and J ends were trimmed by 6 bases and 5 bases, with 8 bases remaining between them. The CDR3 nucleotides read TGTGCCAGCAGGAGGGTCGATCAGCCCCAGCATTTT. Translation: CASRRVDQPQHF.

The chain carries TRBV4-1 and TRBJ1-1, with 8 bases aligning to TRBD1. CDR1 and CDR2 (germline): MGHRA, YSYEKL. This CDR3 has 14 residues. Trimming at V came to 4 bases and at J to 3 bases, leaving 4 bases not matched to a gene. Here the CDR3 DNA reads TGCGCCAGCAGCCGACAACAGGGGGACACTGAAGCTTTCTTT. Protein sequence: CASSRQQGDTEAFF.

The chain has TRBV28 and TRBJ2-7; 7 nucleotides agree with TRBD1. Germline-derived CDR1 and CDR2 are MDHEN and SYDVKM. V gave up 5 bases and J gave up 2 bases; unmatched junction bases: 9. This CDR3 comprises 15 residues. Written as DNA, the CDR3 is TGTGCCAGCAGTCCGCCCCGACAGGGACCCTACGAGCAGTACTTC. The encoded protein is CASSPPRQGPYEQYF. The full variable domain, its missing parts supplied by reference TRBV28 and TRBJ2-7, is DVKVTQSSRYLVKRTGEKVFLECVQDMDHENMFWYRQDPGLGLRLIYFSYDVKMKEKGDIPEGYSVSREKKERFSLILESASTNQTSMYLCASSPPRQGPYEQYFGPGTRLTVT.

This chain connects TRBV15 to TRBJ1-1; possible D gene TRBD1, 6 bases. The V end lost 1 base, the J end lost 3 bases, and 12 bases lay between the germline ends. The CDR3 extends over 15 amino acids. Germline lookup yields CDR1 LNHNV and CDR2 YYDKDF (reference sequence). CDR3 nucleotide sequence: TGTGCCACCAGCAGAGTCTTTTCAGGGGACACTGAAGCTTTCTTT. It specifies CATSRVFSGDTEAFF.

CDR3 coding DNA: TGTGCCAGCAGCCCCCGGGACAGGGACTACGAGCAGTACTTC. This gives the protein CASSPRDRDYEQYF. The rearrangement links TRBV7-9 to TRBJ2-7; 9 nucleotides line up with TRBD1. Trimming at V came to 5 bases and at J to 3 bases, leaving 5 bases not matched to a gene. In germline, CDR1 is SEHNR, CDR2 FQNEAQ (reference sequence). The CDR3 runs 14 residues. Drawing the rest from reference TRBV7-9 and TRBJ2-7, the complete variable domain is DTGVSQNPRHKITKRGQNVTFRCDPISEHNRLYWYRQTLGQGPEFLTYFQNEAQLEKSRLLSDRFSAERPKGSFSTLEIQRTEQGDSAMYLCASSPRDRDYEQYFGPGTRLTVT.

The rearrangement joins TRBV4-2 to TRBJ1-1, with a weak D call TRBD1 (6 bases). V lost 7 bases and J lost 1, with 19 bases in between. The length of the CDR3 is 16 residues. Germline CDR1 LGHNA, CDR2 YNFKEQ. The CDR3 spells CASNPDFRGGNTEAFF. In DNA form, the CDR3 reads TGTGCCAGCAACCCGGACTTTAGAGGGGGGAACACTGAAGCTTTCTTT.

CDR3 coding DNA: TGTGCCAGCAGTTCAACAGTGGGTGAGCAGTTCTTC. It specifies CASSSTVGEQFF. The J gene is TRBJ2-1, the V gene TRBV27; D remains unclear. In germline, CDR1 is MNHEY, CDR2 SMNVEV (reference sequence). Trimming stripped 4 bases from V and 9 bases from J, with 10 bases between. This CDR3 spans 12 amino acids.